Following are 8 T cell receptor beta chains from one sample sequenced in a study of blood T cell repertoires in COVID-19. Generated by immunoSEQ multiplex PCR, the TCRdb table keeps only in-frame clones and is missing some. Here the sample spans about 62,000 clones, approximately 90% being singletons. The material sequenced was peripheral blood. These receptors originate from a woman aged 60-75 years with acute or convalescent COVID-19.

The V gene is TRBV5-6, the J gene TRBJ2-7, with TRBD1 identical over 9 bases. The V and J ends lost 2 bases and 5 bases, in that order; junction bases with no gene match: 5. CDR3 length: 14 residues. Germline V gene lookup returns CDR1 SGHDT and CDR2 YYEEEE. The CDR3: CASSFWDRVHEQYV. The CDR3, as DNA: TGTGCCAGCAGCTTCTGGGACAGGGTACACGAGCAGTACGTC.

CDR3 nucleotides: TGCAGTGCTCGCTCGCAGGGGCGAAGGTACTTC. This translates into CSARSQGRRYF. The chain recombines TRBV20-1 with TRBJ2-5; TRBD1 is a possible D gene (6 bases). Trimming left V 5 bases short and J 13 bases short, with 17 bases between. Germline V gene data show CDR1 as DFQATT and CDR2 as SNEGSKA (reference sequence). The CDR3 is 11 residues long.

The rearrangement uses TRBV4-2 and TRBJ1-2, with TRBD1 identical over 9 bases. The ends lost 2 bases at V and 3 bases at J; junction bases unmatched: 7. Germline V gene lookup returns CDR1 LGHNA and CDR2 YNFKEQ. This CDR3 is 16 amino acids long. CDR3 region: CASSQRGTGMDYGYTF. The CDR3 coding sequence is TGTGCCAGCAGCCAAAGGGGGACAGGGATGGACTATGGCTACACCTTC.

V usage is TRBV7-2 and J usage is TRBJ2-5, with 9 bases lining up with TRBD2. Germline values: CDR1 SGHTA, CDR2 FQGNSA. V shed 1 base and J 5 bases; nucleotides not matched to a gene: 14. This CDR3 comprises 18 residues. CDR3 nucleotide sequence: TGTGCCAGCAGCTTAGAAGGGAGGGGAGTAGCGGGAGTTGAGACCCAGTACTTC. Its protein is CASSLEGRGVAGVETQYF. Variable domain in full (rest from reference TRBV7-2 and TRBJ2-5): GAGVSQSPSNKVTEKGKDVELRCDPISGHTALYWYRQSLGQGLEFLIYFQGNSAPDKSGLPSDRFSAERTGGSVSTLTIQRTQQEDSAVYLCASSLEGRGVAGVETQYFGPGTRLLVL.

The chain links TRBV3-1 (or the pseudogene TRBV3-2) to TRBJ1-5; 7 bases map to TRBD1. CDR1 LGHDT and CDR2 YNNKEL come from the germline V gene (reference sequence). V lost 4 bases to trimming and J lost 4 bases; unmatched junction nucleotides: 4. The CDR3 is made up of 14 amino acids. The CDR3 region is CASSLGTVNQPQHF. Here the CDR3 DNA reads TGTGCCAGCAGCCTGGGGACAGTTAATCAGCCCCAGCATTTT.

The chain combines TRBV27 with TRBJ2-1; 7 bases map to TRBD1. Germline V gives CDR1 MNHEY, CDR2 SMNVEV (reference sequence). With 5 bases clipped from V and 8 bases from J, the junction kept 9 bases outside the gene matches. The CDR3 contains 14 residues. CDR3 nucleotide sequence: TGTGCCAGCAGTACGTCAAACAGGGGCTATGAGCAGTTCTTC. Translating it yields CASSTSNRGYEQFF.

V gene TRBV2 combines with J gene TRBJ2-6, with D possibly matching TRBD1 (5 bases). Germline V gives CDR1 SNHLY, CDR2 FYNNEI. V lost 7 bases to trimming and J lost 6 bases, with 10 bases between them. This CDR3 region has 13 residues. CDR3 protein: CASTEGVANVLTF. The CDR3 bases are TGTGCCAGCACAGAAGGGGTGGCCAACGTCCTGACTTTC. Drawing the rest from reference TRBV2 and TRBJ2-6, the complete variable domain is EPEVTQTPSHQVTQMGQEVILRCVPISNHLYFYWYRQILGQKVEFLVSFYNNEISEKSEIFDDQFSVERPDGSNFTLKIRSTKLEDSAMYFCASTEGVANVLTFGAGSRLTVL.

The gene calls are TRBV5-1 and TRBJ2-3; D remains ambiguous. The germline V and J ends were trimmed by 2 bases and 1 base, with 8 bases remaining between them. This CDR3 has 14 amino acids. The germline CDR1 and CDR2 sequences are SGHRS and YFSETQ. CDR3 DNA sequence: TGCGCCAGCAGCTTTGAGGCCGGCACAGATACGCAGTATTTT. Its protein is CASSFEAGTDTQYF.